This is a list of T cell receptor beta chains from one sample in a study of shared clonotypes between healthy human individuals. Only in-frame clones appear in the TCRdb table, and some are missing; sequencing was by immunoSEQ multiplex PCR. The sample includes 2 million to 2.5 million clones, roughly 90% seen only once; the top ten take roughly 0.34%. The sequenced sample was naive CD4+ T cells from PBMCs. The receptors were gathered from a young man in good health. Some clones in this sample may be carry-over from other donors' samples. CDR3s include the opening cysteine and the closing phenylalanine or tryptophan. D genes are given only for firm matches. Some rows mark clone size as missing; the rest say once, few, many or name a class of expanded clone.

.	.	TRBV27	TRBJ2-5	TGTGCCAGCAGTATCGGGGAGACCCAGTACTTC	CASSIGETQYF
.	.	TRBV6-5	TRBJ1-2	TGTGCCAGCAGTTACGCGACCGGGTTGGGCTACACCTTC	CASSYATGLGYTF
.	.	TRBV28	TRBJ1-1	TGTGCCAGCAGTTTACAGGGTCGCCCGGCTGAAGCTTTCTTT	CASSLQGRPAEAFF
once	.	TRBV5-1	TRBJ1-1	TGCGCCAGCAGCTTGGAACCGGGCTCCGAAGCTTTCTTT	CASSLEPGSEAFF
once	TRBD1	TRBV7-2	TRBJ1-5	TGTGCCAGCAGCTACAACAGGGGGCTGGATCAGCCCCAGCATTTT	CASSYNRGLDQPQHF
.	.	TRBV5-1	TRBJ2-5	TGCGCCAGCAGCTTGGGGGCTTGGGAGACCCAGTACTTC	CASSLGAWETQYF
.	.	TRBV9	TRBJ1-5	TGTGCCAGCAGCGAGGGGGTTGGGGGACGGCTCAATCAGCCCCAGCATTTT	CASSEGVGGRLNQPQHF
once	TRBD1	TRBV28	TRBJ1-2	TGTGCCAGCAGTCCATGGGACAGGAACTATGGCTACACCTTC	CASSPWDRNYGYTF
.	.	TRBV27	TRBJ2-1	TGTGCCAGCAGTTTTTTGAGCTCCTACAATGAGCAGTTCTTC	CASSFLSSYNEQFF
.	.	TRBV23-1	TRBJ2-7	TGCGCCAGCAGTCAATCGGGCAGGGGAACATCCTACGAGCAGTACTTC	CASSQSGRGTSYEQYF
.	.	TRBV9	TRBJ1-3	TGTGCCAGCAGCGGTGACGGCCTCTCTGGAAACACCATATATTTT	CASSGDGLSGNTIYF
once	TRBD2	TRBV7-9	TRBJ2-1	TGTGCCAGCAGCCGCGGGAGGGCCTCCTACAATGAGCAGTTCTTC	CASSRGRASYNEQFF
.	.	TRBV14	TRBJ2-7	TGTGCCAGCAGCCACAGGACAGGGGCTAGCGGGAGTTACGAGCAGTACTTC	CASSHRTGASGSYEQYF
few	.	TRBV19	TRBJ1-1	TGTGCCAGTAGTAACTTGCCCGGGAACACTGAAGCTTTCTTT	CASSNLPGNTEAFF
.	TRBD2	TRBV30	TRBJ2-1	TGTGCCTGGAGTGTAGGAACTAGCGGGTACAATGAGCAGTTCTTC	CAWSVGTSGYNEQFF
.	TRBD2	TRBV5-1	TRBJ2-1	TGCGCCAGCAGCCCGCGGGCTAGCGGGAACAATGAGCAGTTCTTC	CASSPRASGNNEQFF
.	TRBD1	TRBV5-4	TRBJ1-1	TGTGCCAGCAGCCCCAACAGGGGGCCTTGGAACACTGAAGCTTTCTTT	CASSPNRGPWNTEAFF
.	TRBD2	TRBV7-2	TRBJ2-7	TGTGCCAGCAGCTTAGGCCCTAGCGGGGGACCCTACGAGCAGTACTTC	CASSLGPSGGPYEQYF
.	.	TRBV5-1	TRBJ2-7	TGCGCCAGCAGCCCCGAGGTAGGAGCGGGCCGCTACGAGCAGCACTTC	CASSPEVGAGRYEQHF